These 10 T cell receptor beta chains came from one sample sequenced in a study of blood T cell repertoires in COVID-19. The method was immunoSEQ multiplex PCR; TCRdb's version includes in-frame clones alone and lacks a portion of them. The sample has over 40,000 clones; about nine tenths are singletons. Sequencing was performed on peripheral blood. These receptors were taken from a human donor in a cohort sampled during active COVID-19.

The chain joins TRBV6-6 to TRBJ2-1; 15 bases fit TRBD2. Germline CDR1 reads MNHNY; CDR2 reads SVGAGI (reference sequence). V lost 5 bases to trimming and J lost 9 bases; unmatched junction nucleotides: 8. The CDR3 extends over 16 amino acids. The CDR3 reads CASSLGTSGRLGEQFF. Written as DNA, the CDR3 is TGTGCCAGCAGTCTCGGGACTAGCGGGAGGTTGGGTGAGCAGTTCTTC.

This sequence joins TRBV28 and TRBJ2-1, with TRBD2 identical over 10 bases. The ends lost 4 bases at V and 15 bases at J; junction bases unmatched: 12. CDR1 is MDHEN, CDR2 SYDVKM, per germline. The CDR3 totals 14 residues. CDR3 in DNA: TGTGCCAGCAGTTCCGGGGGGAGCGGGAGGGTGCCGTTCTTC. It translates to CASSSGGSGRVPFF.

The gene calls are TRBV7-7 and TRBJ2-3; maybe TRBD2 (6 bases). CDR3 size: 12 residues. CDR1 SSHAT and CDR2 FNYEAQ come from the germline V gene (reference sequence). The V end lost 4 bases, the J end lost 14 bases, and 16 bases lay between the germline ends. CDR3 loop: CASSSGGGLLYF. The CDR3 DNA sequence: TGTGCCAGCAGCTCGGGTGGGGGACTCCTGTATTTT.

V gene TRBV6-1 combines with J gene TRBJ2-3; 9 positions agree with TRBD2. Losses at the gene ends were 2 bases for V and 9 bases for J; bases not matched to a gene: 9. The CDR3 runs 15 residues. CDR1 is MNHNS and CDR2 is SASEGT in the germline V gene. This CDR3 reads CASSESGSGRGTQYF. The CDR3 nucleotides read TGTGCCAGCAGTGAATCGGGTAGCGGGAGAGGCACGCAGTATTTT.

This sequence joins TRBV11-2 and TRBJ2-1, with 8 bases lining up with TRBD2. From germline, CDR1 is SGHAT and CDR2 FQNNGV. Trimming cost V 1 base and J 1 base; bases outside gene matches: 3. The CDR3 has 16 amino acids. This CDR3 reads CASSLGVAGSYNEQFF. CDR3 DNA: TGTGCCAGCAGCTTAGGAGTAGCGGGGTCCTACAATGAGCAGTTCTTC.

CDR3 coding DNA: TGTGCCAGTAGTAAGTACAGGGACAATGAGCAGTTCTTC. It encodes CASSKYRDNEQFF. The chain links TRBV19 to TRBJ2-1, with D possibly TRBD1 on 6 matching bases. V was cut by 4 bases and J by 5 bases, with 9 bases left in between. Germline loops: CDR1 LNHDA, CDR2 SQIVND (reference sequence). This CDR3 comprises 13 residues. The whole variable domain, filled in from reference TRBV19 and TRBJ2-1, reads DGGITQSPKYLFRKEGQNVTLSCEQNLNHDAMYWYRQDPGQGLRLIYYSQIVNDFQKGDIAEGYSVSREKKESFPLTVTSAQKNPTAFYLCASSKYRDNEQFFGPGTRLTVL.

The chain couples TRBV3-1 (or the pseudogene TRBV3-2) to TRBJ1-1; TRBD1 might be the D (5 bases). Germline CDR1 and CDR2: LGHDT and YNNKEL (reference sequence). This CDR3 is 15 amino acids long. Deletions cut 5 bases from V and 0 bases from J, with 13 bases between. The CDR3 spells CASSNGRTLNTEAFF. DNA of the CDR3: TGTGCCAGCAGCAACGGACGGACACTGAACACTGAAGCTTTCTTT.

This chain joins TRBV18 and TRBJ2-4, with 8 positions matching TRBD1. V trimming: 6 bases; J trimming: 0 bases; junction bases outside the gene matches: 10. The germline V gene has CDR1 KGHSH and CDR2 LQKENI. The CDR3 is 17 residues long. DNA for the CDR3: TGTGCCAGCTCCCTATCCTGGGACAGGTTAGCCAAAAACATTCAGTACTTC. It translates to CASSLSWDRLAKNIQYF.

V is TRBV18 and J is TRBJ1-1, with D maybe TRBD1 (5 bases). This CDR3 is 15 amino acids long. The germline V and J ends were trimmed by 8 bases and 8 bases, with 24 bases remaining between them. Germline values: CDR1 KGHSH, CDR2 LQKENI. The DNA of the CDR3 is TGTGCCAGCACAAAGGCGGGGACGGCAGTAGGAGAAGCTTTCTTT. Amino acids: CASTKAGTAVGEAFF.

The rearrangement links TRBV13 to TRBJ1-2, with 11 bases matching TRBD1. V lost 5 bases and J lost 1; bases outside the gene matches: 6. This CDR3 spans 16 amino acids. CDR1 is PRHDT and CDR2 is FYEKMQ in the germline V gene (reference sequence). CDR3: CASSLDRGPFNYGYTF. CDR3 nucleotide sequence: TGTGCCAGCAGCCTGGACAGGGGGCCCTTTAACTATGGCTACACCTTC.